Listed below are T cell receptor beta chains from one sample, sequenced in a study of cytomegalovirus exposure and HLA in healthy donors. Clones were sequenced by immunoSEQ multiplex PCR, and TCRdb holds only the in-frame ones, with some missing. The data show about 190,000 clones, approximately 81% seen once. Sequenced sample: PBMCs. These receptors all stem from a man in his fifties or sixties in good health and CMV-seronegative. CDR3s include the opening cysteine and the closing phenylalanine or tryptophan. Fields, in order: V gene, D gene, J gene, CDR3 protein. The D gene is left open where the match is weak.

v_gene: TRBV7-2; d_gene: TRBD1; j_gene: TRBJ1-2; CDR3aa: CASSFGQAYYGYTF
v_gene: TRBV11-2; d_gene: TRBD2; j_gene: TRBJ2-5; CDR3aa: CASTRTSGGKTQYF
v_gene: TRBV25-1; d_gene: TRBD2; j_gene: TRBJ2-7; CDR3aa: CASSEAGGHEQYF
v_gene: TRBV10-2; d_gene: TRBD2; j_gene: TRBJ2-3; CDR3aa: CASTPGGSGGARDTQYF
v_gene: TRBV11-2; d_gene: -; j_gene: TRBJ2-2; CDR3aa: CASSLRLGRTGELFF
v_gene: TRBV14; d_gene: TRBD2; j_gene: TRBJ2-1; CDR3aa: CASSPTARGVYNEQFF
v_gene: TRBV27; d_gene: TRBD1; j_gene: TRBJ2-2; CDR3aa: CASSPTGGRTGELFF
v_gene: TRBV7-8; d_gene: -; j_gene: TRBJ2-1; CDR3aa: CASSLVRNEQFF
v_gene: TRBV5-6; d_gene: TRBD2; j_gene: -; CDR3aa: CASSSAARGGLLNEQYF
v_gene: TRBV4-3; d_gene: -; j_gene: TRBJ2-7; CDR3aa: CASSQGAGELYEQYF
v_gene: TRBV6-5; d_gene: -; j_gene: TRBJ1-2; CDR3aa: CASSSAGVDYGYTF
v_gene: TRBV25-1; d_gene: -; j_gene: TRBJ1-1; CDR3aa: CASSDFGLGLNTEAFF
v_gene: TRBV19; d_gene: -; j_gene: TRBJ1-1; CDR3aa: CASSPTGNRVNTEAFF
v_gene: TRBV18; d_gene: -; j_gene: TRBJ1-1; CDR3aa: CASSPGQNTEAFF
v_gene: TRBV5-1; d_gene: -; j_gene: TRBJ1-1; CDR3aa: CASSQVHMNTEAFF
v_gene: TRBV27; d_gene: -; j_gene: TRBJ2-7; CDR3aa: CASGQGGEQYF
v_gene: TRBV19; d_gene: TRBD1; j_gene: TRBJ1-5; CDR3aa: CASKTQGTQSQHF
v_gene: TRBV6-6; d_gene: -; j_gene: TRBJ1-3; CDR3aa: CASSSPGSGNTIYF
v_gene: TRBV11-3; d_gene: TRBD1; j_gene: TRBJ2-2; CDR3aa: CASSTGDGTGELFF
v_gene: TRBV29-1; d_gene: -; j_gene: TRBJ2-1; CDR3aa: CSVERLSSYNEQFF
v_gene: TRBV5-1; d_gene: -; j_gene: TRBJ2-1; CDR3aa: CASSLEGQDNEQFF
v_gene: TRBV7-2; d_gene: -; j_gene: TRBJ1-5; CDR3aa: CASSPRLLQPQHF
v_gene: TRBV7-2; d_gene: TRBD2; j_gene: TRBJ2-7; CDR3aa: CASSLSPGRVHEQYF
v_gene: TRBV18; d_gene: -; j_gene: TRBJ2-1; CDR3aa: CASSPQGQIERNEQFF
v_gene: TRBV19; d_gene: -; j_gene: TRBJ2-7; CDR3aa: CASSSGGKTWEQYF
v_gene: TRBV2; d_gene: -; j_gene: TRBJ1-2; CDR3aa: CASRGDIFNYGYTF
v_gene: TRBV29-1; d_gene: -; j_gene: TRBJ2-5; CDR3aa: CSVDEGEETQYF
v_gene: TRBV18; d_gene: -; j_gene: -; CDR3aa: CASSPDRIYEQYF
v_gene: TRBV5-1; d_gene: TRBD2; j_gene: TRBJ2-3; CDR3aa: CASSLRGGGPGTDTQYF
v_gene: TRBV11-2; d_gene: -; j_gene: TRBJ2-2; CDR3aa: CASSFAGGTGELFF
v_gene: TRBV2; d_gene: TRBD2; j_gene: TRBJ2-1; CDR3aa: CASSTLAGTYNEQFF
v_gene: TRBV7-9; d_gene: -; j_gene: TRBJ1-5; CDR3aa: CSSSLGAGYPHQPQHF
v_gene: TRBV7-2; d_gene: -; j_gene: TRBJ2-5; CDR3aa: CASSLDGYQETQYF
v_gene: TRBV9; d_gene: TRBD1; j_gene: TRBJ1-1; CDR3aa: CASSARQGALNTEAFF
v_gene: TRBV11-2; d_gene: -; j_gene: TRBJ1-1; CDR3aa: CASSYRENTEAFF
v_gene: TRBV29-1; d_gene: -; j_gene: TRBJ1-6; CDR3aa: CSGESSYNSPLHF
v_gene: TRBV9; d_gene: -; j_gene: TRBJ2-6; CDR3aa: CASSVGPGVGSGANVLTF
v_gene: TRBV7-9; d_gene: TRBD1; j_gene: TRBJ1-5; CDR3aa: CASSFAGQGLQPQHF
v_gene: TRBV7-2; d_gene: -; j_gene: TRBJ1-5; CDR3aa: CASSPVRGGDQPQHF
v_gene: TRBV7-8; d_gene: -; j_gene: TRBJ1-3; CDR3aa: CASSLTYNRGGNTIYF
v_gene: TRBV4-1; d_gene: -; j_gene: TRBJ1-5; CDR3aa: CASSRGIGVNQPQHF
v_gene: TRBV7-8; d_gene: -; j_gene: TRBJ1-2; CDR3aa: CASSPQGRGGYTF
v_gene: TRBV29-1; d_gene: TRBD1; j_gene: TRBJ2-7; CDR3aa: CSVESDRGSYEQYF
v_gene: TRBV19; d_gene: -; j_gene: TRBJ1-1; CDR3aa: CASSAAGYTEAFF
v_gene: TRBV10-3; d_gene: -; j_gene: TRBJ1-6; CDR3aa: CAISERGYNSPLHF
v_gene: TRBV4-2; d_gene: -; j_gene: TRBJ2-2; CDR3aa: CASSQDIGGARDGELFF
v_gene: TRBV25-1; d_gene: -; j_gene: TRBJ1-1; CDR3aa: CASSDPQGGHTEAFF
v_gene: TRBV6-4; d_gene: -; j_gene: TRBJ2-3; CDR3aa: CASSAGNGFFTDTQYF
v_gene: TRBV6-5; d_gene: -; j_gene: TRBJ1-2; CDR3aa: CASRFRTLGYGYTF
v_gene: TRBV12-5; d_gene: -; j_gene: TRBJ2-7; CDR3aa: CASGFSEVYEQYF
v_gene: TRBV7-9; d_gene: TRBD1; j_gene: TRBJ1-2; CDR3aa: CSSSSTGTGSYYGYTF
v_gene: TRBV6-1; d_gene: TRBD1; j_gene: TRBJ1-1; CDR3aa: CASDRGDRVEAFF
v_gene: TRBV9; d_gene: -; j_gene: TRBJ2-7; CDR3aa: CASSVGQYSYEQYF
v_gene: TRBV9; d_gene: -; j_gene: TRBJ2-3; CDR3aa: CASSVGGSSTDTQYF